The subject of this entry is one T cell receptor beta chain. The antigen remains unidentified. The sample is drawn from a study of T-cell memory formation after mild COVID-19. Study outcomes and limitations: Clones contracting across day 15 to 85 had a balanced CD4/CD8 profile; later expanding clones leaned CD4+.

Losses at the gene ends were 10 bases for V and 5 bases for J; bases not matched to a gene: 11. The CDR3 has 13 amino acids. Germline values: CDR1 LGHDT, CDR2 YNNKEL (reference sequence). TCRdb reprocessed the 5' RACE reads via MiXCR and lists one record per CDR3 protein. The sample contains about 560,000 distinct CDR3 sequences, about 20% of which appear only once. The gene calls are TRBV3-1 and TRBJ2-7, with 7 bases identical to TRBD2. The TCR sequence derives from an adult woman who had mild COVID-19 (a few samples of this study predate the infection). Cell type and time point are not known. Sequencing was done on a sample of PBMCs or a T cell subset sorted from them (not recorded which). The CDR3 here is CATRLALSHEQYF. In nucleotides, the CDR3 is TGTGCCACTCGACTAGCTCTGTCCCACGAGCAGTACTTC.